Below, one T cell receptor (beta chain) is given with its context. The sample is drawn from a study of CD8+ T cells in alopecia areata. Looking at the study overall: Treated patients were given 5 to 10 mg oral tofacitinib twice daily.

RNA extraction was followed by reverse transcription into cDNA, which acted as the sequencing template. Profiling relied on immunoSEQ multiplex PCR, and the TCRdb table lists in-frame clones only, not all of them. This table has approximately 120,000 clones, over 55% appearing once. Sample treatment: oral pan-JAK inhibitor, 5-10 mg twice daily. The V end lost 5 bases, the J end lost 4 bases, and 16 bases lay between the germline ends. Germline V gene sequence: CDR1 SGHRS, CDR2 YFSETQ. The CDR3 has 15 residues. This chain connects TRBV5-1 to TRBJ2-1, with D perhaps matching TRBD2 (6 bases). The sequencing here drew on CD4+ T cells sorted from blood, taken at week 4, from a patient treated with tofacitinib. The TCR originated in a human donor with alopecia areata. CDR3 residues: CASSGGEGQYNEQFF. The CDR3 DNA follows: TGCGCCAGCAGTGGCGGGGAAGGCCAATACAATGAGCAGTTCTTC.